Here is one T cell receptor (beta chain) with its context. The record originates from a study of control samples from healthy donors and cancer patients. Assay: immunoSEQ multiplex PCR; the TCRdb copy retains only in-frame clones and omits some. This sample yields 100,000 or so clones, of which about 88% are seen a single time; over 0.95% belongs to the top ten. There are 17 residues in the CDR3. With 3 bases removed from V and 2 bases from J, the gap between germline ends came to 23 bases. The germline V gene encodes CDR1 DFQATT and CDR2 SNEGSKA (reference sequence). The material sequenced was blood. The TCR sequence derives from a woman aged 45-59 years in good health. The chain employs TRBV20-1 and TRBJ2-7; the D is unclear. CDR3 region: CSASLFPPRKNPYEQYF. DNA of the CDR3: TGCAGTGCTAGTCTGTTCCCCCCCCGGAAAAACCCCTACGAGCAGTACTTC.